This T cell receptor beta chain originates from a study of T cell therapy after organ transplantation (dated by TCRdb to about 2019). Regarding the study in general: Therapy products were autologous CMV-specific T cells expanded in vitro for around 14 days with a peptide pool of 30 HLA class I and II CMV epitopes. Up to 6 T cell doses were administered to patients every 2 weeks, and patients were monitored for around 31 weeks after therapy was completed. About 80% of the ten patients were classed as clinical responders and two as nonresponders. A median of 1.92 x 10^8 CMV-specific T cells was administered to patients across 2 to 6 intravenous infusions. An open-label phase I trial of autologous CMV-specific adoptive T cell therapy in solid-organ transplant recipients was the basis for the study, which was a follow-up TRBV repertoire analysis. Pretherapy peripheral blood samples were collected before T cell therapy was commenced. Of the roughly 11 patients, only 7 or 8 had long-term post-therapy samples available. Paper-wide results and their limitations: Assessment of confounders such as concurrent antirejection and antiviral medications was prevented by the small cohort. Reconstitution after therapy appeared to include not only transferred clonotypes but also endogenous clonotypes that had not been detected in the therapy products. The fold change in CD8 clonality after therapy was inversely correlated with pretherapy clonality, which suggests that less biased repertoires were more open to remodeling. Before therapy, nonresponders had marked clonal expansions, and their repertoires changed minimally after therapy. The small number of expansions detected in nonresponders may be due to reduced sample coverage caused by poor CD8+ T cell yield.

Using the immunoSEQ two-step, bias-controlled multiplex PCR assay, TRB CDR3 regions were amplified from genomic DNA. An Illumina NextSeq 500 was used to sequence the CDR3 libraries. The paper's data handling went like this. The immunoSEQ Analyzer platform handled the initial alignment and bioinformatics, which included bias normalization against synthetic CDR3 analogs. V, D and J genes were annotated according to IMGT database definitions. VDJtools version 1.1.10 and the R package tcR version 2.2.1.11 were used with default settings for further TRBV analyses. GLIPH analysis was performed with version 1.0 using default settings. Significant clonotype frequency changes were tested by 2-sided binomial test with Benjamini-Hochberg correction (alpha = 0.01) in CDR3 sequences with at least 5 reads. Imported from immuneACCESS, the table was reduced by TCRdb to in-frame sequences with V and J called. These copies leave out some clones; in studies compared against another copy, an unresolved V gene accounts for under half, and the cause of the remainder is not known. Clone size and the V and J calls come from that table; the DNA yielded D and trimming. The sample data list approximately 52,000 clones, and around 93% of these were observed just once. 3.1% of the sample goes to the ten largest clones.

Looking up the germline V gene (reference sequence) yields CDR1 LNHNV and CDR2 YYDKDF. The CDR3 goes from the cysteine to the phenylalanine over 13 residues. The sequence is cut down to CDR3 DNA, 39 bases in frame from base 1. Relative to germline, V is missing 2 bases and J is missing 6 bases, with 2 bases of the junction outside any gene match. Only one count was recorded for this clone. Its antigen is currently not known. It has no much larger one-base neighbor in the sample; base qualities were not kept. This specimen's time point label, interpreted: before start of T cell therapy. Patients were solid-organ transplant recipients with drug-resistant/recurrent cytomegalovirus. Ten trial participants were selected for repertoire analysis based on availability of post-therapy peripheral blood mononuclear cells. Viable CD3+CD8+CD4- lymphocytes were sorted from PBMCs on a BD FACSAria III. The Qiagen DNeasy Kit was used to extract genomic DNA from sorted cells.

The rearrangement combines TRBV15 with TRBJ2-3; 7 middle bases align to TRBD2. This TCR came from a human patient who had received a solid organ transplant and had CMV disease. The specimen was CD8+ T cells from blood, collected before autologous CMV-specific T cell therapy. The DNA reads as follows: TGTGCCACCAGCAGATGGCGGGGGGATACGCAGTATTTT. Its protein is CATSRWRGDTQYF.